This passage covers 9 T cell receptor beta chains from one sample sequenced in a study of blood T cells in healthy people across ages. A second PCR, run for about 7 to 12 cycles, used a sample-barcoded 5' primer plus a J-beta primer mix. TCRdb re-derived calls from the 5' RACE reads in MiXCR, one entry per CDR3 protein. Of 910,000 or so distinct CDR3 sequences in the sample, roughly 50% are singletons; the top ten hold 20% to 25%. Sequences were obtained from blood. These receptors originate from a woman aged 60-70 years in good health.

The rearrangement uses TRBV7-2 and TRBJ2-1, with D maybe TRBD2 (6 bases). The CDR3 sequence is 14 residues long. Germline V gene lookup returns CDR1 SGHTA and CDR2 FQGNSA. Trimming stripped 4 bases from V and 9 bases from J, with 16 bases between. The CDR3, as DNA: TGTGCCAGCAGCTCGACTCGGTCAGCGGGTGAGCAGTTCTTC. It codes for CASSSTRSAGEQFF.

This clonotype came up a few times. The J gene is TRBJ2-5, the V gene TRBV14; D not resolved. V was clipped by 0 bases and J by 1 base, with 9 bases between them. CDR3 length: 15 residues. CDR1 is SGHDN, CDR2 FVKESK, per germline. The CDR3 nucleotides read TGTGCCAGCAGCCAAGAGGCCAGCTTCCAAGAGACCCAGTACTTC. Translated: CASSQEASFQETQYF.

This clonotype was detected once. The chain recombines TRBV6-5 with TRBJ1-1; perhaps TRBD1 as D (6 bases). This CDR3 region has 13 residues. V shed 4 bases and J shed 3 bases, with 9 bases lying between them. CDR1 and CDR2 from the germline V gene are MNHEY and SVGAGI. The CDR3 loop is CASSSQGYTEAFF. The CDR3 DNA is TGTGCCAGCAGTTCCCAGGGGTACACTGAAGCTTTCTTT.

This chain links TRBV3-1 with TRBJ2-7; D unresolved. V dropped 1 base and J dropped 3 bases, with 10 bases sitting between them. Germline V CDR1 and CDR2: LGHDT, YNNKEL (reference sequence). This CDR3 region has 14 residues. The CDR3 protein is CASSQGHCGYEQYF. Written as DNA, the CDR3 is TGTGCCAGCAGCCAAGGACATTGCGGCTACGAGCAGTACTTC.

The chain links TRBV28 to TRBJ2-5; D might be TRBD1 (7 bases). Germline V lookup: CDR1 MDHEN, CDR2 SYDVKM. V gave up 6 bases and J gave up 3 bases, with 23 bases separating them. This CDR3 region has 17 residues. Written as DNA, the CDR3 is TGTGCCAGCAGGAACTGGCGCGGGACAGCACAAAAAGAGACCCAGTACTTC. Protein product: CASRNWRGTAQKETQYF.

The V call is TRBV20-1, the J call TRBJ1-2; a possible D gene is TRBD1 (5 bases). The CDR3 is made up of 13 amino acids. Per the germline V gene, CDR1 is DFQATT and CDR2 is SNEGSKA (reference sequence). Trimming removed 6 bases at V and 7 bases at J, with 18 bases between. CDR3 sequence reads: CSAVDSPTGGYTF. The CDR3 nucleotides read TGCAGTGCGGTTGACAGCCCGACGGGTGGCTACACCTTC.

In its sample, this clonotype was seen a few times. A much larger clone is a single base away; this may be a read error. The rearrangement joins TRBV18 to TRBJ2-5; D is undetermined. Trimming removed 8 bases at V and 3 bases at J, with 13 bases between. From germline, CDR1 is KGHSH and CDR2 LQKENI. This CDR3 contains 13 residues. In nucleotides, the CDR3 is TGTGCCAGCGCACTAACAGAGAAAGAGACCCAGTACTTC. Its translation: CASALTEKETQYF.

The rearrangement links TRBV5-1 to TRBJ2-6, with no clear D. In germline, CDR1 is SGHRS, CDR2 YFSETQ. The CDR3 extends over 16 amino acids. Trimming took off 4 bases at V and 2 bases at J, with 13 bases between the two ends. CDR3: CASSPVTQPGANVLTF. As DNA, the CDR3 is TGCGCCAGCAGCCCCGTCACGCAACCTGGGGCCAACGTCCTGACTTTC.

V usage is TRBV7-9 and J usage is TRBJ2-1; 11 nucleotides agree with TRBD2. The CDR3 extends over 13 amino acids. Germline loops: CDR1 SEHNR, CDR2 FQNEAQ (reference sequence). J gave up 10 bases and V 5 bases, and 4 bases lay outside the gene matches. CDR3 nucleotides: TGTGCCAGCAGCACAGGGACTAGCGGAGAGCAGTTCTTC. Its protein is CASSTGTSGEQFF.